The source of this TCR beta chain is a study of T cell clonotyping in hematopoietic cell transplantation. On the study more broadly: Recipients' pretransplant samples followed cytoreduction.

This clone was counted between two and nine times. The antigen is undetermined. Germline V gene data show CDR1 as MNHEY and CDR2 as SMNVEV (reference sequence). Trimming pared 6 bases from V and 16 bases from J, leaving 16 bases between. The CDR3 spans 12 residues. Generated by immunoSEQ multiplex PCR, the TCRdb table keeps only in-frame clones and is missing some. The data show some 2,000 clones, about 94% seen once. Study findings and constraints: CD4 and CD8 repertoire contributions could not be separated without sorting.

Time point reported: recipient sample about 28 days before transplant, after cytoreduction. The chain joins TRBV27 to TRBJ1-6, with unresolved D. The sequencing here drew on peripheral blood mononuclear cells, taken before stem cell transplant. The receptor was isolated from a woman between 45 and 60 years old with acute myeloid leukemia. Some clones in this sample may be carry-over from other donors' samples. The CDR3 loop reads CASRTLPGGLHF. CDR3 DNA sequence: TGTGCCAGCAGAACCCTTCCGGGAGGGCTCCACTTT.